This T cell receptor (beta chain) emerged from a study of blood T cells in healthy people across ages. General study points: The unknown donor CMV status may have confounded expanded clonotype changes.

In regard to this clonotype: Antigen specificity is unknown. The junction shows a germline mismatch at one end, possibly a read error.

From germline, CDR1 is KGHSH and CDR2 LQKENI. This CDR3 has 15 amino acids. Together with a sample-barcoded 5' primer, a J-beta primer mix was included in a second PCR lasting about 7 to 12 cycles. Every cDNA molecule bore a tag from a template-switch adaptor containing 12 random nucleotides. MiXCR was run by TCRdb on the 5' RACE reads, yielding one entry per CDR3 protein. The sample holds just under 750,000 distinct CDR3 sequences, 20% to 25% seen once. PBMCs numbering at least 6 million were isolated per sample. This TCR derives from a man in his 70s in good health. Sequencing was done on a sample of blood. The chain joins TRBV18 to TRBJ2-5; D remains unclear. The DNA of the CDR3 is TGTGCCAACTCACCAACGGCAAGCAACCGAGAGACCCAGTACTTC. Translating gives CANSPTASNRETQYF.